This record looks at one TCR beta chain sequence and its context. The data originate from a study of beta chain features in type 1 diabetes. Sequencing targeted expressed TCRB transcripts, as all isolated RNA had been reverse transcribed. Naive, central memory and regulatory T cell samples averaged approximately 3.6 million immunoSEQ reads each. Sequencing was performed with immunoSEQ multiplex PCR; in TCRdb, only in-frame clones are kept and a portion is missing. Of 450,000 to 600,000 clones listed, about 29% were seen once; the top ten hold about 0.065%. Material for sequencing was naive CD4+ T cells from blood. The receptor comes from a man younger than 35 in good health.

This CDR3 reads CASSQATSGSHEQYF. In DNA, the CDR3 is TGCGCCAGCAGCCAAGCTACTAGCGGGAGCCACGAGCAGTACTTC. This chain joins TRBV4-3 and TRBJ2-7, with 11 bases aligning to TRBD2. The length of the CDR3 is 15 residues. Trimming cost V 1 base and J 5 bases; bases outside gene matches: 4. In germline, CDR1 is LGHNA, CDR2 YSLEER.